The TCR beta chain described here comes from a study of T cell changes during pregnancy in multiple sclerosis. Trimming left V 3 bases short and J 0 bases short, with 13 bases between. The CDR3 sequence is 16 residues long. Per the germline V gene, CDR1 is KGHSH and CDR2 is LQKENI. Clones were sequenced by immunoSEQ multiplex PCR, and TCRdb holds only the in-frame ones, with some missing. The repertoire holds about 68,000 clones, 90% seen once, with around 1.4% in the top ten. V gene TRBV18 combines with J gene TRBJ2-3; D is possibly TRBD1 (7 bases). Sequenced here: peripheral blood, sampled in the third trimester of pregnancy. The origin of this receptor is a female donor with multiple sclerosis, enrolled in a pregnancy study. The CDR3 DNA reads as TGTGCCAGCTCACCCTCGACAGGGACTAGCACAGATACGCAGTATTTT. It translates to CASSPSTGTSTDTQYF. The whole variable domain, remainder taken from reference TRBV18 and TRBJ2-3, is NAGVMQNPRHLVRRRGQEARLRCSPMKGHSHVYWYRQLPEEGLKFMVYLQKENIIDESGMPKERFSAEFPKEGPSILRIQQVVRGDSAAYFCASSPSTGTSTDTQYFGPGTRLTVL.